This T cell receptor (beta chain) was observed in a study of read filtering for tumor transcriptome and immune sequencing. Many counts were recorded for this clonotype. From about 0.4 ug of RNA, a library with molecular barcoded alpha/delta and beta/gamma adaptors was made. TCRdb processed the reads anew with MiXCR; each CDR3 protein has one entry. The sample records around 50,000 distinct CDR3 sequences, over 9% being singletons. The V and J ends lost 1 base and 8 bases respectively, with 18 bases between them. The germline gives CDR1 DFQATT, CDR2 SNEGSKA (reference sequence). This CDR3 has 15 residues.

This TCR came from a donor at least 40 years old with multiple myeloma. The V gene is TRBV20-1, the J gene TRBJ2-1; TRBD2 is a possible D gene (6 bases). Sequencing was performed on a population of CD138-negative cells sorted from bone marrow. CDR3 bases: TGCAGTGCTAGAGTCGGGGGAAGGGATCTCGATGAGCAGTTCTTC. Protein: CSARVGGRDLDEQFF.